This entry describes one T cell receptor beta chain. The sample originates from a study of patients and donors after allogeneic stem cell transplantation. Via MiXCR, TCRdb re-called the RT-PCR reads, giving one row per CDR3 protein. The sample includes hundreds of thousands of distinct CDR3 sequences, around 16% of them seen just once. V lost 0 bases and J lost 2, with 9 bases in between. The V gene's germline CDR1 is MNHEY and CDR2 SMNVEV (reference sequence). The CDR3 is made up of 15 amino acids. Sequencing was done on a sample of blood, either unsorted or a sorted T cell fraction (not recorded which). The receptor's source is a human donor who was either an allogeneic HSCT recipient or a stem cell or donor lymphocyte infusion donor (not recorded which). It is not recorded whose cells these are; they may come from a transplant donor. The rearrangement uses TRBV27 and TRBJ2-3; perhaps TRBD2 as D (5 bases). The CDR3 reads CASSLSPSHTDTQYF. The CDR3 coding sequence is TGTGCCAGCAGTTTATCCCCTAGCCACACAGATACGCAGTATTTT.